This entry lists 9 T cell receptor beta chains sequenced from one sample in a study of blood T cell repertoires in COVID-19. Clones were read by immunoSEQ multiplex PCR, and TCRdb kept only the in-frame ones, dropping some. Of about 220,000 clones listed, around nine tenths are singletons. The sample comprised PBMCs or T cells enriched from blood (not recorded which). The receptors were sampled from a woman aged 45-60 years with acute COVID-19.

This chain connects TRBV15 to TRBJ1-1; D remains unclear. Germline V gives CDR1 LNHNV, CDR2 YYDKDF (reference sequence). The CDR3 has 14 amino acids. Trimming left V 1 base short and J 7 bases short, with 13 bases between. The chain's CDR3 is CATSRGPANYEAFF. The CDR3 nucleotides are TGTGCCACCAGCAGAGGGCCGGCCAACTATGAAGCTTTCTTT.

This clone showed up just once. V usage is TRBV7-6 and J usage is TRBJ2-3; tentative D call: TRBD2 (5 bases). Germline CDR1 reads SGHVS; CDR2 reads FNYEAQ. Trimming left V 1 base short and J 2 bases short, with 13 bases between. This CDR3 is built from 16 residues. CDR3 protein: CASSLEVSSFTDTQYF. The CDR3 DNA follows: TGTGCCAGCAGCTTAGAAGTGTCTAGCTTCACAGATACGCAGTATTTT.

CDR3 protein: CASSEAPTANSGNTIYF. DNA of the CDR3: TGTGCCAGCAGTGAAGCCCCGACAGCCAACTCTGGAAACACCATATATTTT. This chain links TRBV6-1 with TRBJ1-3; maybe TRBD1 (5 bases). V was shortened by 0 bases and J by 0 bases, with 12 bases between the two germline ends. Germline CDR1 MNHNS, CDR2 SASEGT. The CDR3 is made up of 17 amino acids.

The rearrangement joins TRBV13 to TRBJ1-2; D gene ambiguous. This CDR3 is 15 amino acids long. Germline CDR1 and CDR2: PRHDT and FYEKMQ (reference sequence). Trimming pared 5 bases from V and 1 base from J, leaving 14 bases between. Here the CDR3 reads CASSPRGVLNYGYTF. DNA of the CDR3: TGTGCCAGCAGCCCCCGGGGAGTCCTTAACTATGGCTACACCTTC.

The chain links TRBV3-1 (or the pseudogene TRBV3-2) to TRBJ2-7; D might be TRBD2 (5 bases). V was pared by 0 bases and J by 2 bases, with 8 bases between. The CDR3 is made up of 14 amino acids. Per germline, CDR1 LGHDT and CDR2 YNNKEL (reference sequence). This CDR3 reads CASSQEEGPYEQYF. CDR3 sequence (DNA): TGTGCCAGCAGCCAAGAAGAGGGTCCCTACGAGCAGTACTTC.

This clone was picked up a small number of times. The gene calls are TRBV11-2 and TRBJ1-4; TRBD1 might be the D (6 bases). The CDR3 covers 16 residues. Germline CDR1 reads SGHAT; CDR2 reads FQNNGV. The V and J ends lost 0 bases and 4 bases respectively, with 12 bases between them. The CDR3: CASSLDRVRGNEKLFF. The DNA of the CDR3 is TGTGCCAGCAGCTTAGATCGAGTCAGGGGTAATGAAAAACTGTTTTTT. The variable domain in full, with the rest retrieved from reference TRBV11-2 and TRBJ1-4, is EAGVAQSPRYKIIEKRQSVAFWCNPISGHATLYWYQQILGQGPKLLIQFQNNGVVDDSQLPKDRFSAERLKGVDSTLKIQPAKLEDSAVYLCASSLDRVRGNEKLFFGSGTQLSVL.

The chain has TRBV7-8 and TRBJ2-7, with TRBD1 matching 9 bases. The J segment lost 3 bases and the V segment lost 1 base, leaving 7 bases of the junction unmatched. CDR1 SGHVS and CDR2 FQNEAQ come from the germline V gene. The CDR3 sequence is 16 residues long. The CDR3 sequence: CASSLGPGQGHYEQYF. The CDR3 nucleotides read TGTGCCAGCAGCTTAGGTCCGGGACAGGGCCACTACGAGCAGTACTTC.

The chain joins TRBV2 to TRBJ2-1, with 10 bases that match TRBD1. The CDR3 contains 18 residues. Germline V gene data show CDR1 as SNHLY and CDR2 as FYNNEI. V shed 6 bases and J 4 bases; nucleotides not matched to a gene: 15. CDR3 protein: CASRPGQGYPRVYNEQFF. The CDR3 DNA reads as TGTGCCAGCAGGCCGGGACAGGGGTACCCACGCGTTTACAATGAGCAGTTCTTC.

The chain uses TRBV10-3 and TRBJ1-1, with TRBD1 as a possible D gene (6 bases). Germline V gene lookup returns CDR1 ENHRY and CDR2 SYGVKD. The ends were cut back, 10 bases at V and 5 bases at J, with 20 bases in the middle. This CDR3 contains 14 residues. The CDR3 DNA reads as TGTGCCACACAGGGCCAGGAAACGGATACTGAAGCTTTCTTT. Encoded protein: CATQGQETDTEAFF.